Each of the 21 T cell receptor beta chains below was sequenced from the same sample in a study of shared clonotypes between healthy human individuals. Data came from immunoSEQ multiplex PCR; TCRdb stores just in-frame clones and leaves some out. The sample lists around 2,100,000 clones; about 94% were seen once. Positive CCR7 selection of CD45RO-negative cells yielded the naive CD8 cells, and terminally differentiated effector memory CD45RA+ cells were excluded. The sequencing input was naive CD8+ T cells sorted from blood. All receptors derive from a man aged 18 to 35 in good health.

In DNA, the CDR3 is TGTGCCAGCAGCCCCGGACAGCCTAATAGCAATCAGCCCCAGCATTTT. Protein sequence: CASSPGQPNSNQPQHF. V gene TRBV27 combines with J gene TRBJ1-5, with D tentatively TRBD1 (6 bases). Germline-derived CDR1 and CDR2 are MNHEY and SMNVEV (reference sequence). The length of the CDR3 is 16 residues. Trimming shortened V by 6 bases and J by 0 bases, and 15 bases separated the two germline ends.

The chain links TRBV4-1 to TRBJ2-1; 10 bases match TRBD2. The V gene end was trimmed by 4 bases and the J gene end by 7 bases; junction bases not matched to a gene: 7. The CDR3 is 15 residues long. Germline values: CDR1 MGHRA, CDR2 YSYEKL. The CDR3 DNA sequence: TGCGCCAGCAGCCCTCCGGGACTAGCGCGAAATGAGCAGTTCTTC. Translated: CASSPPGLARNEQFF.

The V gene is TRBV4-3, the J gene TRBJ2-5; 11 bases fit TRBD2. CDR3 length: 16 amino acids. Germline assignment: CDR1 LGHNA and CDR2 YSLEER. With 0 bases clipped from V and 2 bases from J, the junction kept 2 bases outside the gene matches. This CDR3 reads CASSQDRTSGQETQYF. The CDR3 coding sequence is TGCGCCAGCAGCCAAGATCGGACTAGCGGGCAAGAGACCCAGTACTTC.

The CDR3 DNA follows: TGTGCCAGCAGCTTAGAGGGCGGCGGCTACACCTTC. It codes for CASSLEGGGYTF. The chain links TRBV5-6 to TRBJ1-2, with unresolved D. CDR1 SGHDT and CDR2 YYEEEE come from the germline V gene. V lost 2 bases to trimming and J lost 8 bases, with 10 bases between them. The CDR3 contains 12 residues.

The chain has TRBV27 and TRBJ2-4; D gene unclear. This CDR3 is 13 amino acids long. V was shortened by 2 bases and J by 7 bases, with 9 bases between the two germline ends. From germline, CDR1 is MNHEY and CDR2 SMNVEV (reference sequence). The CDR3 nucleotides read TGTGCCAGCAGTTTAGACCAGATGAACATTCAGTACTTC. It codes for CASSLDQMNIQYF.

In regard to this clone: The identical CDR3 is also encoded by other nucleotide sequences in the sample. This rearrangement joins TRBV9 to TRBJ2-1; tentative D call: TRBD2 (6 bases). Germline CDR1 is SGDLS and CDR2 is YYNGEE. Trimming removed 0 bases from V and 4 bases from J, with 11 bases in between. The CDR3 runs to 15 residues. The CDR3 is CASSVEGLPYNEQFF. As DNA, the CDR3 is TGTGCCAGCAGCGTAGAGGGACTCCCGTACAATGAGCAGTTCTTC.

V usage is TRBV19 and J usage is TRBJ2-1, with D possibly called TRBD1 or TRBD2 (5 bases each). This CDR3 has 13 residues. The V gene's germline CDR1 is LNHDA and CDR2 SQIVND (reference sequence). V shed 3 bases and J shed 6 bases, with 9 bases lying between them. The CDR3: CASSISGANEQFF. Written as DNA, the CDR3 is TGTGCCAGTAGTATCTCCGGGGCCAATGAGCAGTTCTTC.

J is TRBJ2-3 and V is TRBV9; tentatively, D is TRBD1 or TRBD2 (5 bases each). The V gene's germline CDR1 is SGDLS and CDR2 YYNGEE. V gave up 3 bases and J gave up 2 bases, with 13 bases separating them. The length of the CDR3 is 15 residues. CDR3 residues: CASSAPGGDTDTQYF. The CDR3 nucleotides read TGTGCCAGCAGCGCCCCTGGGGGTGACACAGATACGCAGTATTTT.

The chain combines TRBV27 with TRBJ1-5; tentative D call: TRBD1 (5 bases). Germline-derived CDR1 and CDR2 are MNHEY and SMNVEV (reference sequence). With 7 bases removed from V and 7 bases from J, the gap between germline ends came to 17 bases. This CDR3 has 14 residues. The CDR3 sequence is CASTEAGAGQPQHF. CDR3 sequence (DNA): TGTGCCAGCACCGAGGCCGGGGCAGGGCAGCCCCAGCATTTT.

J is TRBJ2-1 and V is TRBV9; maybe TRBD2 (6 bases). Germline CDR1 is SGDLS and CDR2 is YYNGEE. Trimming removed 2 bases at V and 5 bases at J, with 14 bases between. There are 15 residues in the CDR3. The CDR3 region is CASSVGTRKDNEQFF. CDR3 sequence (DNA): TGTGCCAGCAGCGTCGGGACTCGCAAAGACAATGAGCAGTTCTTC.

The rearrangement links TRBV4-1 to TRBJ2-1, with unresolved D. This CDR3 has 12 amino acids. CDR1 and CDR2 (germline): MGHRA, YSYEKL. The V and J ends lost 1 base and 9 bases respectively, with 7 bases between them. As DNA, the CDR3 is TGCGCCAGCAGCCAAGCGTTTGGTGAGCAGTTCTTC. Translation gives CASSQAFGEQFF.

The chain carries TRBV29-1 and TRBJ2-2; weak D call: TRBD2 (5 bases). The germline V gene encodes CDR1 SQVTM and CDR2 ANQGSEA. Trimming took off 7 bases at V and 8 bases at J, with 14 bases between the two ends. There are 12 residues in the CDR3. The CDR3 sequence: CSAQPWEGELFF. The CDR3, as DNA: TGCAGCGCCCAGCCCTGGGAGGGGGAGCTGTTTTTT.

The V call is TRBV10-2, the J call TRBJ1-1; 9 bases map to TRBD1. The germline gives CDR1 WSHSY, CDR2 SAAADI. V lost 6 bases and J lost 4; bases outside the gene matches: 9. The CDR3 length is 15 residues. CDR3 region: CASSTGGPLGTEAFF. CDR3 nucleotides: TGCGCCAGCAGCACAGGGGGCCCCCTGGGCACTGAAGCTTTCTTT.

V and J are TRBV5-1 and TRBJ1-1, with TRBD1 as a possible D gene (6 bases). V was trimmed by 5 bases and J by 3 bases, leaving 23 bases between them. This CDR3 spans 17 amino acids. Germline V CDR1 and CDR2: SGHRS, YFSETQ. The CDR3 loop is CASSSQGPLGLDTEAFF. In nucleotides, the CDR3 is TGCGCCAGCAGTTCACAGGGACCGCTGGGGCTGGACACTGAAGCTTTCTTT.

The chain carries TRBV5-1 and TRBJ1-2; 12 positions agree with TRBD1. The CDR3 has 18 residues. V shed 4 bases, J shed 4 bases, and the junction held 14 bases outside the gene matches. Germline assignment: CDR1 SGHRS and CDR2 YFSETQ. The CDR3 coding sequence is TGCGCCAGCAGCGAAGGGACAGGGGGCGAATATTTCCTCTATGGCTACACCTTC. This encodes CASSEGTGGEYFLYGYTF.

The gene calls are TRBV5-1 and TRBJ2-2; D is ambiguous. The CDR3 is made up of 17 amino acids. Germline assignment: CDR1 SGHRS and CDR2 YFSETQ. V shed 1 base and J shed 2 bases, with 15 bases lying between them. The CDR3 region is CASSLLGIGVNTGELFF. The CDR3 DNA reads as TGCGCCAGCAGCTTGTTGGGGATCGGAGTTAACACCGGGGAGCTGTTTTTT.

The chain is built from TRBV4-1 and TRBJ2-3; D is possibly TRBD1 or TRBD2 (5 bases each). CDR1 is MGHRA and CDR2 is YSYEKL in the germline V gene. V shed 1 base and J shed 2 bases, with 7 bases lying between them. The CDR3 loop spans 14 amino acids. The CDR3 here is CASSQAGTTDTQYF. The CDR3 nucleotides are TGCGCCAGCAGCCAAGCAGGGACCACAGATACGCAGTATTTT.

This clone came up once. The V call is TRBV30, the J call TRBJ1-3; the D is unclear. The germline gives CDR1 GTSNPN, CDR2 SVGIG (reference sequence). Trimming left V 2 bases short and J 2 bases short, with 4 bases between. This CDR3 has 12 amino acids. The CDR3 DNA is TGTGCCTGGAGTTCGGCTGGAAACACCATATATTTT. This gives the protein CAWSSAGNTIYF.

The genes are TRBV6-1 and TRBJ2-7; D uncertain. The CDR3 is 12 amino acids. Germline CDR1 is MNHNS and CDR2 is SASEGT. Between the trimmed V and J ends, which lost 10 bases and 4 bases, there was a span of 14 bases. The CDR3 loop reads CATTTMEYEQYF. DNA for the CDR3: TGTGCCACTACGACCATGGAATACGAGCAGTACTTC.

Note on this clone: Other DNA sequences in this specimen translate into the identical CDR3. V usage is TRBV6-6 and J usage is TRBJ2-2; unclear D gene. CDR3 size: 14 residues. V was pared by 3 bases and J by 0 bases, with 5 bases between. The germline CDR1 and CDR2 sequences are MNHNY and SVGAGI (reference sequence). The CDR3 protein is CASSYGANTGELFF. The CDR3 DNA is TGTGCCAGCAGTTATGGGGCGAACACCGGGGAGCTGTTTTTT.

The V and J genes are TRBV6-1 and TRBJ2-2; 7 nucleotides match TRBD2. V was clipped by 3 bases and J by 6 bases; unmatched bases: 7. The CDR3 contains 15 residues. Germline V gene sequence: CDR1 MNHNS, CDR2 SASEGT. As DNA, the CDR3 is TGTGCCAGCAGTGACATAGGGAGGGGCCCCGGGGAGCTGTTTTTT. As protein: CASSDIGRGPGELFF.